This is a list of T cell receptor beta chains from one sample in a study of early T cells in non-severe SARS-CoV-2 infection. TCRdb reprocessed the 5' RACE reads with MiXCR, giving one entry per CDR3 protein. Among 60,000 to 75,000 distinct CDR3 sequences listed, 12% were seen once. The source material was whole blood. These TCRs come from an adult who was a healthcare worker with PCR-confirmed SARS-CoV-2 infection or an uninfected control (not recorded which). Each CDR3 is given with its conserved first and last residue. The D gene is left open where the match is weak. Only part of the rows carry a size: once, few, many, or a class if the clone is expanded.

d_gene	v_gene	abundance	j_gene	CDR3nt	CDR3aa
-	TRBV20-1	many	TRBJ1-5	TGCAGTTACCGGGAGGGCAATCAGCCCCAGCATTTT	CSYREGNQPQHF
-	TRBV25-1	few	TRBJ2-1	TGTGCCAGCAGTCCCCTAAAGGCGGGGTCCTACAATGAGCAGTTCTTC	CASSPLKAGSYNEQFF
-	TRBV5-1	few	TRBJ2-3	TGCGCCAGCAGCCCGGCGCGGGCGGGGACTACAGATACGCAGTATTTT	CASSPARAGTTDTQYF
-	TRBV12-3/TRBV12-4	-	TRBJ2-1	TGTGCCAGCAGTTTAAGGGACATCGGTGAGCAGTTCTTC	CASSLRDIGEQFF
TRBD1	TRBV11-3	many	TRBJ1-2	TGTGCCAGCAGTCCCGGGACAGCTGGTTATGGCTACACCTTC	CASSPGTAGYGYTF
-	TRBV27	many	TRBJ1-6	TGTGCCAGCAGTTTCCAGGAACGGAATTCACCCCTCCACTTT	CASSFQERNSPLHF
-	TRBV29-1	-	TRBJ2-3	TGCAGCGGATACAGGGCAGATACGCAGTATTTT	CSGYRADTQYF
-	TRBV5-4	-	TRBJ2-2	TGCGCCAACAGCTCCCCTAACGGGGCCGGGGAGCTGTTTTTT	CANSSPNGAGELFF
TRBD2	TRBV6-2/TRBV6-3	-	TRBJ2-3	TGTGCCAGCAGTTACTCCCAGCGGGAATTCACAGATACGCAGTATTTT	CASSYSQREFTDTQYF
-	TRBV27	medium-sized	TRBJ2-7	TGTGCCAGCAGTGAACGACAGAGCCCCTACTACGAGCAGTACTTC	CASSERQSPYYEQYF
-	TRBV6-2/TRBV6-3	many	TRBJ2-7	TGTGCCAGCAGTTACTCGCCCTGGGACCGCCGCGGCGAGCAGTACTTC	CASSYSPWDRRGEQYF